Listed here is a single T cell receptor beta chain. Antigen specificity is unknown. The CDR3 extends over 13 amino acids. Trimming pared 0 bases from V and 12 bases from J, leaving 13 bases between. CDR1 is SGHRS, CDR2 YFSETQ, per germline. This entry comes from a study of cytomegalovirus exposure and HLA in healthy donors. Amplification used 60 Vbeta primers and 13 Jbeta primers. Assay used: immunoSEQ multiplex PCR; TCRdb lists only in-frame clones, some missing. The sample includes about 130,000 clones, roughly 74% of them seen just once. Whole-study findings and limits: Later, an analysis found that common viral pathogens appeared to be linked with several of the most significant clusters. The authors listed 164 TCR beta chains as cytomegalovirus-associated. TRBV6-2, TRBV6-3 and some other V segments were excluded as indistinguishable. Previously analyzed data showed that most TCR beta V segments were productive at a frequency of about 87% or about 30%.

The sequence was collected from a man in his forties or fifties in good health and CMV-seronegative. Sequenced: PBMCs. The chain links TRBV5-1 to TRBJ2-1; the D gene is possibly TRBD1 (5 bases). CDR3 DNA: TGCGCCAGCAGCTTGGGTGACAGTCGGTGGCAGTTCTTC. Residues: CASSLGDSRWQFF.